Listed below are T cell receptor beta chains from one sample, sequenced in a study of blood T cell repertoires in COVID-19. The table came from immunoSEQ multiplex PCR; TCRdb's copy has only in-frame clones and leaves some out. Of some 300,000 clones listed, 89% are singletons. The sequenced sample consisted of PBMCs or T cells enriched from blood (not recorded which). The receptors stem from a woman aged 40 to 50 who had recovered from COVID-19. Each CDR3 is given with its conserved first and last residue. D genes are given only for firm matches. Expanded clones get a size class; other rows say once, few or many, or leave the size out.

cdr3_nt cdr3_aa j_call v_call d_call clone_size
TGTGCCAGCAGCGTAGGGGAGGCTCTTCGCGACGAGCAGTACTTC CASSVGEALRDEQYF TRBJ2-7 TRBV9 . .
TGTGCCAGCAGTTATGGGACAGGGAACACTGAAGCTTTCTTT CASSYGTGNTEAFF TRBJ1-1 TRBV5-8 TRBD1 .
TGCGCCAGCAGCCAAGTCGGACAGAACTATGGCTACACCTTC CASSQVGQNYGYTF TRBJ1-2 TRBV4-1 . few
TGCGCCAGCAGCTTGGGAGGGACTAGTTTGGAGACCCAGTACTTC CASSLGGTSLETQYF TRBJ2-5 TRBV5-1 TRBD2 .
TGTGCCACCAGTGACACGGGAGGGGCGAGGACAGATACGCAGTATTTT CATSDTGGARTDTQYF TRBJ2-3 TRBV24-1 TRBD2 .
TGTGCCAGCAGGGAGGACAGCACTTTCTATGGCTACACCTTC CASREDSTFYGYTF TRBJ1-2 TRBV2 . .
TGTGCCAGCTCACTAGCTGAAGGAGGGAATGAAAAACTGTTTTTT CASSLAEGGNEKLFF TRBJ1-4 TRBV18 . .
TGTGCCAGCAGCTATAGCGGGAGCCAAGAGACCCAGTACTTC CASSYSGSQETQYF TRBJ2-5 TRBV7-2 TRBD2 .
TGTGCCAGCAGTCTCGGGACTAGCGGGCGGGCAGATACGCAGTATTTT CASSLGTSGRADTQYF TRBJ2-3 TRBV11-1 TRBD2 .
TGCGCCAGCAGCTTAGCGGGAGTAGGAGAGACCCAGTACTTC CASSLAGVGETQYF TRBJ2-5 TRBV5-1 TRBD2 .
TGTGCCAGCAGTGAGCTGGGGAGCACTGAAGCTTTCTTT CASSELGSTEAFF TRBJ1-1 TRBV25-1 . .
TGTGCCAGCAGTGAAGTTTCGGGGAACTATGGCTACACCTTC CASSEVSGNYGYTF TRBJ1-2 TRBV2 . .
TGCGCCAGCAGCTTGGCCTTAGGGGTCGGGTATGGCTACACCTTC CASSLALGVGYGYTF TRBJ1-2 TRBV5-1 . .
TGTGCCAGCAGCCAGGCGGGGCAGAACACCGGGGAGCTGTTTTTT CASSQAGQNTGELFF TRBJ2-2 TRBV11-1 . .
TGTGCTAGTGGTTTGGCCAATCTCCCCCTTAGCGGGAGGGCCTCCCACAATGAGCAGTTCTTC CASGLANLPLSGRASHNEQFF TRBJ2-1 TRBV12-5 TRBD2 .
TGTGCCAGCAGCTTGGCCGCAGGACAGCTGAACACTGAAGCTTTCTTT CASSLAAGQLNTEAFF TRBJ1-1 TRBV5-4 . .
TGTGCCAGCAGCTGGATACCGGGACAGGGGACCTATGGCTACACCTTC CASSWIPGQGTYGYTF TRBJ1-2 TRBV7-9 TRBD1 once
TGTGCCAGCACTGGACAGGGGAGTTCACCCCTCCACTTT CASTGQGSSPLHF TRBJ1-6 TRBV25-1 TRBD1 .
TGTGCCAGCAGCCAAGAACAGGGGATAGACTATGGCTACACCTTC CASSQEQGIDYGYTF TRBJ1-2 TRBV3-1/TRBV3-2 TRBD1 .
TGTGCTAGTGGTTTGCTCCAGGGGTATAATTCACCCCTCCACTTT CASGLLQGYNSPLHF TRBJ1-6 TRBV12-5 . .
TGCGCCAGCTCCTTACTAGCGGGAGGGGAAGACGAGCAGTACTTC CASSLLAGGEDEQYF TRBJ2-7 TRBV5-1 TRBD2 .
TGCGCCAGCAGCTTGGTCGGGACAGTTAACTATGGCTACACCTTC CASSLVGTVNYGYTF TRBJ1-2 TRBV5-1 TRBD1 once
TGTGCCAGCAACCCCCCGGGGAGGTTTAATGAAAAACTGTTTTTT CASNPPGRFNEKLFF TRBJ1-4 TRBV6-5 . .
TGTGCCAGCACGAGCGGGAGGGATAATGAGCAGTTCTTC CASTSGRDNEQFF TRBJ2-1 TRBV2 TRBD2 .
TGTGCCAGCAGCCCCCGGGGACTAGCGGGAGGAGCAGGGCAGTTCTTC CASSPRGLAGGAGQFF TRBJ2-1 TRBV11-1 TRBD2 .
TGTGCCAGCAGCCCTTCAGGGGGTACAGAGACCCAGTACTTC CASSPSGGTETQYF TRBJ2-5 TRBV7-9 TRBD1 .
TGTGCCAGCTCACCTCAACCAGGGGGATCCTACGAGCAGTACTTC CASSPQPGGSYEQYF TRBJ2-7 TRBV18 TRBD1 few
TGTGCCAGCAGTGAACAGGGGGACCAGCCCCAGCATTTT CASSEQGDQPQHF TRBJ1-5 TRBV9 TRBD1 .
TGTGCCAGCAGCCCCAACGGGGGCTACGAGCAGTACTTC CASSPNGGYEQYF TRBJ2-7 TRBV7-9 . .
TGTGCCAGCAGCTTAGTCGGACAGGGGGGTGGCTACACCTTC CASSLVGQGGGYTF TRBJ1-2 TRBV13 TRBD1 .
TGTGCCAGTAGTATTAGGGAGAACTATGGCTACACCTTC CASSIRENYGYTF TRBJ1-2 TRBV19 . .
TGTGCCAGCGGCCTTTGGGGCTCCGGGGCCAACGTCCTGACTTTC CASGLWGSGANVLTF TRBJ2-6 TRBV6-5 . .
TGTGCCAGCAGTTTAGGCCTCTTCAGCTCCTATAATTCACCCCTCCACTTT CASSLGLFSSYNSPLHF TRBJ1-6 TRBV28 . .
TGCGCCAGCAGCTTGGCGACAGGGGCCTACAATGAGCAGTTCTTC CASSLATGAYNEQFF TRBJ2-1 TRBV5-1 TRBD1 .
TGTGCCAGCAGCCGATCTAACAGGGGCTACACCTTC CASSRSNRGYTF TRBJ1-2 TRBV3-1/TRBV3-2 . .
TGTGCCAGCAGTGAAAGGGCGGGCATGGCTGAAGCTTTCTTT CASSERAGMAEAFF TRBJ1-1 TRBV6-1 . .
TGCGCCAGCAGCTTGGCCGGGGATTTGAGTACTGAAGCTTTCTTT CASSLAGDLSTEAFF TRBJ1-1 TRBV5-1 . .
TGTGCCATCAGTGAGTCCGGACAGTTAAATCAGCCCCAGCATTTT CAISESGQLNQPQHF TRBJ1-5 TRBV10-3 . .
TGTGCCAGCAGTCCCCGGTCACCGCCTGGCTACACCTTC CASSPRSPPGYTF TRBJ1-2 TRBV6-5 . .
TGTGCCAGCAGCCTTAAGTCGTCGCGGAACACTGAAGCTTTCTTT CASSLKSSRNTEAFF TRBJ1-1 TRBV9 . once
TGTGCCAGCAGTGGCTTGACAGGGGGGGGAGGCTACACCTTC CASSGLTGGGGYTF TRBJ1-2 TRBV2 TRBD1 once
TGCGCCAGCAGCCAAGGTTCAGGGCGTACTGGAAACACCATATATTTT CASSQGSGRTGNTIYF TRBJ1-3 TRBV4-1 . .
TGTGCCAGCAGTCCGGTAGCGGGAGGGCGTTACGAGCAGTACTTC CASSPVAGGRYEQYF TRBJ2-7 TRBV6-5 TRBD2 .
TGTGCCAGCAGCTATACTAGCGGGGGGAGCAATGAGCAGTTCTTC CASSYTSGGSNEQFF TRBJ2-1 TRBV11-3 TRBD2 once
TGTGCCAGCAGCCAAGGGATGGCTAGCGGGGGGGAGACCCAGTACTTC CASSQGMASGGETQYF TRBJ2-5 TRBV3-1/TRBV3-2 TRBD2 .
TGTGCCAGTAGTATCCCGGGAGGGACGAACACTGAAGCTTTCTTT CASSIPGGTNTEAFF TRBJ1-1 TRBV19 . .
TGCAGCGTTGAAGGAGGCGTGAAGGGGTCCTACAATGAGCAGTTCTTC CSVEGGVKGSYNEQFF TRBJ2-1 TRBV29-1 . .
TGTGCCAGCAGCTTAGCGGTAGACACTGAAGCTTTCTTT CASSLAVDTEAFF TRBJ1-1 TRBV7-9 . .
TGCGCCAGCAGTCGGAGTGCGAACTATGGCTACACCTTC CASSRSANYGYTF TRBJ1-2 TRBV5-1 . .
TGTGCCAGCAGCGTAGCTAGTGGAAACACAGATACGCAGTATTTT CASSVASGNTDTQYF TRBJ2-3 TRBV9 . once
TGTGCCAGCAGCCAAGGGACAGGGGGCGATTCACCCCTCCACTTT CASSQGTGGDSPLHF TRBJ1-6 TRBV4-2 TRBD1 .
TGTGCCAGCAGTTACTCGAGCAGGAGGAATCAGCCCCAGCATTTT CASSYSSRRNQPQHF TRBJ1-5 TRBV6-5 . once
TGTGCCAGCTCGGACAGTAACTATGGCTACACCTTC CASSDSNYGYTF TRBJ1-2 TRBV6-5 . .
TGTGCCAGCAGTCCAGAGCGGGGGAAACCTAGCACAGATACGCAGTATTTT CASSPERGKPSTDTQYF TRBJ2-3 TRBV7-9 TRBD2 .
TGTGCCAGCACGACGTTCTCAGGGGTAGACACTGAAGCTTTCTTT CASTTFSGVDTEAFF TRBJ1-1 TRBV6-1 . .
TGTGCCAGCAGTTTGGGGGGTCGGATGAACACTGAAGCTTTCTTT CASSLGGRMNTEAFF TRBJ1-1 TRBV28 . .